A selection of T cell receptor beta chains follows, all from one sample in a study of T cells expressing NK-cell markers. For each CDR3 protein, TCRdb gives one entry from its re-call of the 5' RACE reads, without DNA. The table lists 200,000 to 300,000 distinct CDR3 sequences. The sample comprised blood T cells: a sorted CD56 or NKG2C T cell subset, CD4+ or CD8+ T cells, or bulk PBMC T cells (not recorded which). Source of these receptors: a man between 18 and 35 years old in good health. Each CDR3 is given with its conserved first and last residue. Fields, in order: J gene, V gene, CDR3 protein.

J: TRBJ1-4
V: TRBV6-5
CDR3: CASSYERQTNEKLFF

J: TRBJ2-1
V: TRBV20-1
CDR3: CSARGRTSVNEQFF

J: TRBJ2-1
V: TRBV20-1
CDR3: CSAPSGADEQFF

J: TRBJ2-1
V: TRBV20-1
CDR3: CSATGRAHEQFF

J: TRBJ2-7
V: TRBV10-3
CDR3: CAISESLERRISYEQYF

J: TRBJ2-3
V: TRBV11-3
CDR3: CASSLAGTQGVDTQYF

J: TRBJ2-3
V: TRBV6-1
CDR3: CASRTMGTASDTQYF

J: TRBJ1-1
V: TRBV6-4
CDR3: CASSEARNTEAFF

J: TRBJ2-2
V: TRBV9
CDR3: CASSVLGTPNTGELFF

J: TRBJ2-7
V: TRBV29-1
CDR3: CSVVSGRPNYEQYF

J: TRBJ2-2
V: TRBV28
CDR3: CASSFFARREQPGELFF

J: TRBJ1-3
V: TRBV18
CDR3: CASSLSQELSGNTIYF

J: TRBJ2-2
V: TRBV18
CDR3: CASSPRPGVNTGELFF

J: TRBJ2-3
V: TRBV6-2/TRBV6-3
CDR3: CASSYSGLDAQYF

J: TRBJ1-2
V: TRBV5-4
CDR3: CASSLETGPYGYTF

J: TRBJ2-3
V: TRBV6-5
CDR3: CASSSPSGREGDTQYF

J: TRBJ2-2
V: TRBV7-9
CDR3: CASSVDLPGELFF

J: TRBJ2-1
V: TRBV5-5
CDR3: CASSLDKLAGHNEQFF

J: TRBJ2-1
V: TRBV10-3
CDR3: CAISGLGLAGNEQFF